The source of this T cell receptor beta chain is a study of T cell repertoires in cytomegalovirus infection. Study background: From public TCR beta signatures came an indication of both CMV infection and matching HLA type. Findings of the study overall: Public TCR beta family frequency separated CMV-and-HLA carriers, including in an independent cohort. Ex vivo responses were dominated by HLA-C-restricted CMV-specific TCR beta clonotypes.

Per the germline V gene, CDR1 is MNHEY and CDR2 is SVGEGT. This CDR3 region has 14 residues. The germline V and J ends were trimmed by 5 bases and 7 bases, with 17 bases remaining between them. TCRdb recomputed calls from the reads with MiXCR, one row per CDR3 protein. The table records around 170,000 distinct CDR3 sequences, roughly a sixth of them present only once. This clonotype was seen a handful of times. The antigen remains undetermined. The V call is TRBV6-2 or TRBV6-3, the J call TRBJ2-5; D remains ambiguous. Material: CD8+ T cells from PBMCs. The sequence derives from a human donor in good health (CMV status not recorded). Some clones in this sample may be carry-over from other donors' samples. In nucleotides, the CDR3 is TGTGCCAGCAGTATGGACCCCACTCCGGGGACCCAGTACTTC. Its protein is CASSMDPTPGTQYF.